These T cell receptor beta chains were read from a single sample in a study of blood T cell repertoires in COVID-19. Data came from immunoSEQ multiplex PCR; TCRdb stores just in-frame clones and leaves some out. The sample holds some 120,000 clones, about 89% seen once. Sequencing used peripheral blood. The receptor source for this set is a woman aged 60-70 years with acute or convalescent COVID-19. CDR3s include the opening cysteine and the closing phenylalanine or tryptophan. D genes are given only for firm matches. The size field is filled for only some rows; it gives once, few, many or a size class.

V gene	clone size	D gene	J gene	CDR3 protein	CDR3 DNA
TRBV27	NA	NA	TRBJ1-6	CASTHMTQGLESSPLHF	TGTGCCAGCACCCACATGACACAGGGCTTAGAAAGTTCACCCCTCCACTTT
TRBV10-3	few	TRBD1	TRBJ1-1	CAISRDSDTEAFF	TGTGCCATCAGCCGGGACAGCGACACTGAAGCTTTCTTT
TRBV4-1	few	NA	TRBJ2-2	CASSLNVADPNTGELFF	TGCGCCAGCAGCCTCAACGTAGCGGACCCAAACACCGGGGAGCTGTTTTTT
TRBV6-4	NA	TRBD2	TRBJ2-3	CASSDTSGTLDTQYF	TGTGCCAGCAGTGACACTAGCGGGACTCTGGATACGCAGTATTTT
TRBV5-4	NA	TRBD2	TRBJ2-2	CASSRLAGPGANTGELFF	TGTGCCAGCAGCAGACTAGCGGGACCTGGAGCGAACACCGGGGAGCTGTTTTTT
TRBV6-5	NA	TRBD1	TRBJ1-1	CASSLLGTGAIEAFF	TGTGCCAGCTCACTCCTGGGGACAGGGGCGATTGAAGCTTTCTTT
TRBV2	once	NA	TRBJ1-3	CASSEQGTYSGNTIYF	TGTGCCAGCAGTGAACAGGGGACCTACTCTGGAAACACCATATATTTT
TRBV28	NA	TRBD2	TRBJ2-5	CASSLEGLAGGTGTQYF	TGTGCCAGCAGTTTAGAAGGTCTAGCGGGAGGTACGGGGACCCAGTACTTC
TRBV5-1	NA	TRBD1	TRBJ1-4	CASSWAGTGGEKLFF	TGCGCCAGCAGCTGGGCCGGGACAGGAGGGGAAAAACTATTTTTT
TRBV6-5	few	TRBD1	TRBJ1-1	CASRGTGSIFPEAFF	TGTGCCAGCAGGGGGACAGGCTCCATTTTCCCTGAAGCTTTCTTT
TRBV10-3	NA	TRBD2	TRBJ2-2	CAISESTSMSTGELFF	TGTGCCATCAGTGAGTCGACTAGCATGTCGACCGGGGAGCTGTTTTTT
TRBV19	NA	NA	TRBJ1-2	CASSILEGDYGYTF	TGTGCCAGTAGTATCCTAGAGGGGGATTATGGCTACACCTTC
TRBV20-1	NA	TRBD1	TRBJ1-1	CSEPRQGKAFF	TGCAGTGAACCTAGACAGGGCAAAGCTTTCTTT
TRBV11-2	NA	TRBD1	TRBJ1-6	CASSPLTGKNSPLHF	TGTGCCAGCAGCCCGCTGACAGGGAAAAATTCACCCCTCCACTTT
TRBV7-9	NA	NA	TRBJ1-1	CASSRSGNTEAFF	TGTGCCAGCAGTCGGTCGGGGAACACTGAAGCTTTCTTT
TRBV18	NA	TRBD1	TRBJ1-5	CASSPTGVGQPQHF	TGTGCCAGCTCACCAACAGGGGTGGGTCAGCCCCAGCATTTT
TRBV29-1	once	NA	TRBJ2-2	CSAGGKQRNTGELFF	TGCAGCGCCGGAGGTAAACAGAGGAACACCGGGGAGCTGTTTTTT
TRBV2	NA	TRBD1	TRBJ1-5	CASRTGTAFYQPQHF	TGTGCCAGCAGAACCGGGACAGCGTTCTATCAGCCCCAGCATTTT
TRBV19	NA	NA	TRBJ1-2	CASSIDKNYGYTF	TGTGCCAGTAGTATAGACAAAAACTATGGCTACACCTTC
TRBV27	NA	NA	TRBJ2-1	CASRQGSYNEQFF	TGTGCCAGCAGGCAGGGATCCTACAATGAGCAGTTCTTC
TRBV9	once	NA	TRBJ2-3	CASSVVTGPGTDTQYF	TGTGCCAGCAGCGTAGTGACAGGTCCCGGCACAGATACGCAGTATTTT
TRBV30	NA	TRBD1	TRBJ1-2	CAWSVGGGRGYTF	TGTGCCTGGAGTGTAGGGGGCGGACGGGGCTACACCTTC